This TCR beta chain derives from a study of Ad26.COV2.S vaccination and SARS-CoV-2 variants. Libraries were prepared by immunoSEQ multiplex PCR; TCRdb keeps only in-frame clonotypes and omits some of them. Altogether approximately 480,000 clones are present, roughly 89% being singletons, with the ten largest covering 9.5% to 15%. This clone was seen a few times. The antigen is undetermined. Compared with germline, one end of the junction differs, possibly owing to a read error. General observations from the study: Breadth, reportedly substantial, characterized the spike-specific CD8+ and CD4+ T cell responses after vaccination.

Treatment meaning: 15 to 20 received Ad26.COV2.S at low or high dose, single or two shots; 5 received placebo; per-sample allocation not given. Sample collection was performed on day 63 after the first vaccine or placebo injection. Its platform was an Ad26 vector, and its expressed antigen was Wuhan-strain SARS-CoV-2 spike. The CDR3 contains 13 residues. CDR1 and CDR2 from the germline V gene are SNHLY and FYNNEI. The chain employs TRBV2 and TRBJ1-1; D might be TRBD1 (5 bases). This TCR derives from a person aged 18 to 65 who received the Ad26.COV2.S COVID-19 vaccine or a placebo. The source was peripheral blood, collected in a trial of Ad26.COV2.S vaccine versus placebo. CDR3 bases: TGTGCCAGCAGTGAACATGTCGGGACTGAGGCTTTCTTT. Translating gives CASSEHVGTEAFF.